These 8 T cell receptor beta chains were sequenced from one sample in a study of blood T cells in healthy people across ages. With a J-beta primer mix and a sample-barcoded 5' primer, a second PCR ran 7 to 11 cycles. In TCRdb, the 5' RACE reads were re-called with MiXCR into one record per CDR3 protein. The sample lists 600,000 to 850,000 distinct CDR3 sequences; about 40% were seen once. Sequences were obtained from blood. The receptors here all came from a woman in her fifties or sixties in good health.

This clonotype was counted only a few times. The chain is built from TRBV28 and TRBJ2-7; the match to TRBD1 covers 8 bases. The CDR3 spans 14 residues. With V trimmed by 7 bases and J by 0 bases, 5 bases remained unmatched. Per the germline V gene, CDR1 is MDHEN and CDR2 is SYDVKM. The CDR3 coding sequence is TGTGCCAGCAACCGACAGGGGACCTCCTACGAGCAGTACTTC. This translates into CASNRQGTSYEQYF. Full variable domain (outside the CDR3, taken from reference TRBV28 and TRBJ2-7): DVKVTQSSRYLVKRTGEKVFLECVQDMDHENMFWYRQDPGLGLRLIYFSYDVKMKEKGDIPEGYSVSREKKERFSLILESASTNQTSMYLCASNRQGTSYEQYFGPGTRLTVT.

The table lists this clonotype with a few counts. CDR3 protein: CASSALSTTYEQYF. In DNA, the CDR3 is TGTGCCAGCAGCGCTCTCTCAACCACCTACGAGCAGTACTTC. The genes are TRBV7-9 and TRBJ2-7; D is uncertain. Per germline, CDR1 SEHNR and CDR2 FQNEAQ (reference sequence). V was clipped by 5 bases and J by 2 bases, with 13 bases between them. The CDR3 covers 14 residues.

The rearrangement uses TRBV5-1 and TRBJ2-3, with TRBD2 as a possible D gene (6 bases). Germline V gives CDR1 SGHRS, CDR2 YFSETQ. This CDR3 region has 15 residues. The V and J ends lost 4 bases and 3 bases respectively, with 15 bases between them. The CDR3 reads CASSLQTRRTDTQYF. In nucleotides, the CDR3 is TGCGCCAGCAGCCTCCAGACTAGAAGAACAGATACGCAGTATTTT.

The CDR3 bases are TGCGCCAGCAGTGAGGACTTTAGCGGGGCAACCTACAATGAGCAGTTCTTC. Amino acids: CASSEDFSGATYNEQFF. The chain links TRBV10-1 to TRBJ2-1; TRBD2 agrees at 8 bases. The CDR3 runs to 17 residues. The germline V gene encodes CDR1 WNHNN and CDR2 SYGVQD (reference sequence). V lost 2 bases, J lost 2 bases, and 8 bases stayed unmatched.

This clonotype was seen a handful of times. The chain couples TRBV7-2 to TRBJ1-2, with D unclear. The CDR3 covers 14 residues. Per germline, CDR1 SGHTA and CDR2 FQGNSA. Trimming left V 1 base short and J 2 bases short, with 8 bases between. CDR3 DNA: TGTGCCAGCAGCTTAGATCCCAGAAACTATGGCTACACCTTC. This translates into CASSLDPRNYGYTF.

This rearrangement joins TRBV5-5 to TRBJ2-7; 11 bases agree with TRBD1. The J call may be faulty, since TRBJ2-5 better matches the DNA end. This CDR3 has 17 amino acids. Germline V gene sequence: CDR1 SGHKS, CDR2 YYEKEE (reference sequence). For the CDR3, the DNA is TGTGCCAGCAGCTTGGGGACAGGGGGCGTTGCTACAGAGACCCAGTACTTC. Its translation is CASSLGTGGVATETQYF.

This clonotype was counted between two and nine times. The chain joins TRBV27 to TRBJ2-7; 7 bases agree with TRBD1. The end of the DNA aligns better with TRBJ2-5, so the J call may be wrong. Germline V gene data show CDR1 as MNHEY and CDR2 as SMNVEV (reference sequence). CDR3 length equals 15 residues. CDR3 amino acids: CASSPWTGGIETQYF. The CDR3 DNA reads as TGTGCCAGCAGTCCCTGGACAGGAGGAATAGAGACCCAGTACTTC.

J is TRBJ1-2 and V is TRBV5-6; 7 positions match TRBD1. This CDR3 is 13 amino acids long. The V gene's germline CDR1 is SGHDT and CDR2 YYEEEE. The junction had 6 bases not matched to a gene; V was cut back by 3 bases and J by 7 bases. CDR3 in DNA: TGTGCCAGCAGCTGGGGAACAGGGGCTGGCTACACCTTC. It specifies CASSWGTGAGYTF.